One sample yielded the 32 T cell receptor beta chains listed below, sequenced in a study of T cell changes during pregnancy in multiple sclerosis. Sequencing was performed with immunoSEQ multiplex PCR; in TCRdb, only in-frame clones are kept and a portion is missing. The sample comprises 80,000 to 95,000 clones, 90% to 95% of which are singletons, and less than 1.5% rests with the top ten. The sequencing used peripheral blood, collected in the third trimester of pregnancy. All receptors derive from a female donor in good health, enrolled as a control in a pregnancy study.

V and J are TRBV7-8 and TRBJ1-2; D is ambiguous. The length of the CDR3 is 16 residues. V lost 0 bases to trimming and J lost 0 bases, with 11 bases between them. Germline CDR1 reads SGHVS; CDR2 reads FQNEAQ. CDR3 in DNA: TGTGCCAGCAGCTTAGCTTCCACGGCGGCTAACTATGGCTACACCTTC. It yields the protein CASSLASTAANYGYTF.

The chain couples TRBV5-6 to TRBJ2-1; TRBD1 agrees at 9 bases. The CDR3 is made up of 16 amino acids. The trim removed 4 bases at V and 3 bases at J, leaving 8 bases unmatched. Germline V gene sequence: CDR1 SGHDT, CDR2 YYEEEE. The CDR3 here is CASSVQGAQVYNEQFF. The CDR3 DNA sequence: TGTGCCAGCAGCGTACAGGGGGCTCAAGTCTACAATGAGCAGTTCTTC.

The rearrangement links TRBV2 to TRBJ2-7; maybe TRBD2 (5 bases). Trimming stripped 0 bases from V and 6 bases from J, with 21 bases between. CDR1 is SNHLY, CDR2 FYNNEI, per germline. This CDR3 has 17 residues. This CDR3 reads CASSEALHGGRKAEQYF. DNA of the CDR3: TGTGCCAGCAGTGAAGCGCTTCACGGAGGCAGAAAAGCCGAGCAGTACTTC. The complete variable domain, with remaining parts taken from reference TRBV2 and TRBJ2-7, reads EPEVTQTPSHQVTQMGQEVILRCVPISNHLYFYWYRQILGQKVEFLVSFYNNEISEKSEIFDDQFSVERPDGSNFTLKIRSTKLEDSAMYFCASSEALHGGRKAEQYFGPGTRLTVT.

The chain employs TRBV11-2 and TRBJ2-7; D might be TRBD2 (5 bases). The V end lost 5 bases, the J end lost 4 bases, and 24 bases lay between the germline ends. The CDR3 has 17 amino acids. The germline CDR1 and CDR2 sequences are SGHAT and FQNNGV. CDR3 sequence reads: CASSPYLGLGVGYEQYF. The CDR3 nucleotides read TGTGCCAGCAGCCCGTACCTCGGTTTGGGAGTCGGATACGAGCAGTACTTC.

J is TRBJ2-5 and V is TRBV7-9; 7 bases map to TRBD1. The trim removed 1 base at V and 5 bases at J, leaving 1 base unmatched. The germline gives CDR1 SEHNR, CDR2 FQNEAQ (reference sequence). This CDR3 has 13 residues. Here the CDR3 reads CASSLGGQETQYF. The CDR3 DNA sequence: TGTGCCAGCAGCTTAGGGGGACAGGAGACCCAGTACTTC.

CDR3 bases: TGTGCCAGCAGCTTAGCAGACAGGAGCACAGATACGCAGTATTTT. This sequence encodes CASSLADRSTDTQYF. V usage is TRBV13 and J usage is TRBJ2-3; possible D gene TRBD1, 6 bases. This CDR3 is built from 15 residues. Germline values: CDR1 PRHDT, CDR2 FYEKMQ (reference sequence). Deletions cut 1 base from V and 0 bases from J, with 8 bases between.

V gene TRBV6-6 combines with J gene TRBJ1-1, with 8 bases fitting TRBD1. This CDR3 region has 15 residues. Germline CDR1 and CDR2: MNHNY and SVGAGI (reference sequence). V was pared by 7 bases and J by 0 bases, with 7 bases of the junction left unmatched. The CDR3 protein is CASIPGGPLNTEAFF. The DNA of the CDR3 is TGTGCCAGCATTCCAGGGGGCCCCCTGAACACTGAAGCTTTCTTT.

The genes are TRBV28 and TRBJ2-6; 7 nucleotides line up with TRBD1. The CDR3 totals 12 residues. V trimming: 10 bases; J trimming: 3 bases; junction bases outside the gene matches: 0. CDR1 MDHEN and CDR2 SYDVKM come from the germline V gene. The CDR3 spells CATGGGANVLTF. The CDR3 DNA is TGTGCCACAGGGGGTGGGGCCAACGTCCTGACTTTC. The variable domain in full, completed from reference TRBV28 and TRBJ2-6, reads DVKVTQSSRYLVKRTGEKVFLECVQDMDHENMFWYRQDPGLGLRLIYFSYDVKMKEKGDIPEGYSVSREKKERFSLILESASTNQTSMYLCATGGGANVLTFGAGSRLTVL.

The CDR3: CASSQGVGSYGYTF. The CDR3 coding sequence is TGCGCCAGCAGCCAAGGGGTAGGGAGCTATGGCTACACCTTC. The chain combines TRBV4-1 with TRBJ1-2; D is unclear. This CDR3 has 14 amino acids. The V end was cut by 1 base, the J end by 4 bases, with 10 bases between. The V gene's germline CDR1 is MGHRA and CDR2 YSYEKL.

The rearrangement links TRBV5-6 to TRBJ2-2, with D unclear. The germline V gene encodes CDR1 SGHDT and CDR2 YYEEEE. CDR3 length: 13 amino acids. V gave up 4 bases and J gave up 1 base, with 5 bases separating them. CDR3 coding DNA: TGTGCCAGCAGCCTCGGGAACACCGGGGAGCTGTTTTTT. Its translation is CASSLGNTGELFF.

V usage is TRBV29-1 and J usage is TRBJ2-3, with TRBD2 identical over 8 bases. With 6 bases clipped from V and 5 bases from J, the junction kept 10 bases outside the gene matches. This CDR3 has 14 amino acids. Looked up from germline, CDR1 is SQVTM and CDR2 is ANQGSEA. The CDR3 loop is CSVAGGLQGDTQYF. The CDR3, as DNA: TGCAGCGTCGCGGGAGGCCTCCAGGGAGATACGCAGTATTTT.

CDR3 sequence (DNA): TGCGCCAGCAGCTTCTCGGGGACAGACCAAGAGACCCAGTACTTC. Its translation: CASSFSGTDQETQYF. The chain joins TRBV5-1 to TRBJ2-5, with 7 bases fitting TRBD1. CDR1 is SGHRS, CDR2 YFSETQ, per germline. CDR3 length: 15 residues. The trim removed 2 bases at V and 0 bases at J, leaving 4 bases unmatched.

The CDR3 coding sequence is TGTGCCAGCAGCTACCGGGACAGGGAGACAGATACGCAGTATTTT. It encodes CASSYRDRETDTQYF. V is TRBV11-2 and J is TRBJ2-3; TRBD1 aligns across 9 bases. Trimming removed 4 bases from V and 3 bases from J; junction bases left unmatched: 5. CDR1 and CDR2 from the germline V gene are SGHAT and FQNNGV. CDR3 size: 15 residues.

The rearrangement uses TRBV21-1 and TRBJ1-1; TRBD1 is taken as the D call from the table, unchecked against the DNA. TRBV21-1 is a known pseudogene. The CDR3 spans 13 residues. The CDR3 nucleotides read TGTGCCAGCAGCAAAACAGGGGACACTGAAGCTTTCTTT. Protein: CASSKTGDTEAFF.

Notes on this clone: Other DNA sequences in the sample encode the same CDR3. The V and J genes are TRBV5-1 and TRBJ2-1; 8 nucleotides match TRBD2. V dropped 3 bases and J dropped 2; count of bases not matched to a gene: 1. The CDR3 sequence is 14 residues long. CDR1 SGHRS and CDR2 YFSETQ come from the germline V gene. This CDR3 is CASSSAGAYNEQFF. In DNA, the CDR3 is TGCGCCAGCAGCTCAGCGGGGGCCTACAATGAGCAGTTCTTC. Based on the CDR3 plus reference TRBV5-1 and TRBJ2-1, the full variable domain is KAGVTQTPRYLIKTRGQQVTLSCSPISGHRSVSWYQQTPGQGLQFLFEYFSETQRNKGNFPGRFSGRQFSNSRSEMNVSTLELGDSALYLCASSSAGAYNEQFFGPGTRLTVL.

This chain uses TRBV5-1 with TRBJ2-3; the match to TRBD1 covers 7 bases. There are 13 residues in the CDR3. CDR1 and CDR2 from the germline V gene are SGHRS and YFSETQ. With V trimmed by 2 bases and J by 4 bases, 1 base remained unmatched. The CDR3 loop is CASSLTGADTQYF. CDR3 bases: TGCGCCAGCAGCTTAACAGGGGCAGATACGCAGTATTTT.

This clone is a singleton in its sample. The CDR3 loop reads CATGYEQYF. CDR3 sequence (DNA): TGCGCCACCGGCTACGAGCAGTACTTC. V is TRBV23-1 and J is TRBJ2-7; D uncertain. TRBV23-1 is designated an ORF whose function remains uncertain. CDR3 length: 9 residues. Trimming cost V 10 bases and J 3 bases, with 4 bases left between them.

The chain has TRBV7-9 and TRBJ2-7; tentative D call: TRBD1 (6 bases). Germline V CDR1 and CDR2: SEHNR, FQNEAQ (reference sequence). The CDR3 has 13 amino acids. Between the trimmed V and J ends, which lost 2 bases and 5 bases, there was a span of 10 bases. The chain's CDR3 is CASSLLRGHEQYF. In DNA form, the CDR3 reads TGTGCCAGCAGCTTACTCAGGGGTCACGAGCAGTACTTC.

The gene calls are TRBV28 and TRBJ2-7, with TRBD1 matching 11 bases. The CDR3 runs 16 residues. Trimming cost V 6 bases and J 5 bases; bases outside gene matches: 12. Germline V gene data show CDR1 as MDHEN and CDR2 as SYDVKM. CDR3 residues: CASRLIRDRGIHEQYF. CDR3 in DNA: TGTGCCAGCAGGCTGATCCGGGACAGGGGGATTCACGAGCAGTACTTC.

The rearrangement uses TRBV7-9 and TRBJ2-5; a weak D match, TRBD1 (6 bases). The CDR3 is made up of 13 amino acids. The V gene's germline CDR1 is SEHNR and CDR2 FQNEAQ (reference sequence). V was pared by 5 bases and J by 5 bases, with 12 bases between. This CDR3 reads CASSPNREETQYF. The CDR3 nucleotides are TGTGCCAGCAGCCCCAACAGGGAGGAGACCCAGTACTTC.

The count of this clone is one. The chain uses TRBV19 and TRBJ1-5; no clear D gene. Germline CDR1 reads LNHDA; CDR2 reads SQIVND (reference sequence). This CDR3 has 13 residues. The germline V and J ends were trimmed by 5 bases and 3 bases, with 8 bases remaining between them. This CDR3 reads CASSSGYNQPQHF. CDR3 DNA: TGTGCCAGTAGTTCGGGGTACAATCAGCCCCAGCATTTT.

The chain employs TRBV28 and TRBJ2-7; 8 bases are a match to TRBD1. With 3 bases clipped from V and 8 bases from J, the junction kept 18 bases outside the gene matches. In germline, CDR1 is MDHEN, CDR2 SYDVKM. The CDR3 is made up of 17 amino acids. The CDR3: CASSFRYRGKGIDQQYF. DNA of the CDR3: TGTGCCAGCAGTTTTCGTTACAGGGGGAAGGGTATTGACCAGCAGTACTTC.

This CDR3 is CASSLVRVDYEQYF. The CDR3 nucleotides are TGTGCCAGCAGTTTAGTGAGGGTGGATTACGAGCAGTACTTC. This rearrangement joins TRBV28 to TRBJ2-7; possible D gene TRBD2, 5 bases. The germline V and J ends were trimmed by 2 bases and 4 bases, with 12 bases remaining between them. There are 14 residues in the CDR3. Germline CDR1 reads MDHEN; CDR2 reads SYDVKM.

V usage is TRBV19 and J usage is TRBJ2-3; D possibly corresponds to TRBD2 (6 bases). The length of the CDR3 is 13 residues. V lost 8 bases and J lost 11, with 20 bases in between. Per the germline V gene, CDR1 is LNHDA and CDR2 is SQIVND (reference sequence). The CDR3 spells CASVLGGETWQYF. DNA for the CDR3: TGTGCCAGTGTTCTAGGAGGGGAGACGTGGCAGTATTTT. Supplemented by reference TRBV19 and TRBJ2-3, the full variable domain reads DGGITQSPKYLFRKEGQNVTLSCEQNLNHDAMYWYRQDPGQGLRLIYYSQIVNDFQKGDIAEGYSVSREKKESFPLTVTSAQKNPTAFYLCASVLGGETWQYFGPGTRLTVL.

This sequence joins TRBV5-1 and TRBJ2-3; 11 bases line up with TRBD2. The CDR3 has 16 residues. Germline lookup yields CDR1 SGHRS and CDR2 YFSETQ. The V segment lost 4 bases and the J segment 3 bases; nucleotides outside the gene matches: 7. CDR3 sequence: CASSKLLAGETDTQYF. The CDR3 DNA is TGCGCCAGCAGCAAGCTACTAGCGGGAGAAACAGATACGCAGTATTTT.

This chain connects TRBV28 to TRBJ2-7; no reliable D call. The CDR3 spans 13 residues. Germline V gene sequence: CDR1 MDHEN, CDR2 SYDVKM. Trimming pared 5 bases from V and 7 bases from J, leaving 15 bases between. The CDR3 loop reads CASSARLVREQYF. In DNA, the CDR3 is TGTGCCAGCAGTGCCAGGCTCGTCCGGGAGCAGTACTTC.

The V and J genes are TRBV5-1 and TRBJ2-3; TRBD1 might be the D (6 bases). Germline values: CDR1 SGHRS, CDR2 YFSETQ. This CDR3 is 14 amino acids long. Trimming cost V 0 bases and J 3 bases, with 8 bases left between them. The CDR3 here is CASSLGQATDTQYF. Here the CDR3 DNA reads TGCGCCAGCAGCTTGGGACAGGCTACAGATACGCAGTATTTT. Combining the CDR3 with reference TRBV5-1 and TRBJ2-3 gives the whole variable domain KAGVTQTPRYLIKTRGQQVTLSCSPISGHRSVSWYQQTPGQGLQFLFEYFSETQRNKGNFPGRFSGRQFSNSRSEMNVSTLELGDSALYLCASSLGQATDTQYFGPGTRLTVL.

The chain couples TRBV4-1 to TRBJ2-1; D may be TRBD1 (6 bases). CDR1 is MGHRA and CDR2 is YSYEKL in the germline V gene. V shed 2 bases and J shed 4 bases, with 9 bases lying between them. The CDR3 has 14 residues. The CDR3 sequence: CASSQSDRYNEQFF. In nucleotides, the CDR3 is TGCGCCAGCAGCCAATCAGACAGGTACAATGAGCAGTTCTTC.

The CDR3 sequence: CASSLAVRYEQYF. DNA of the CDR3: TGTGCCAGCAGCTTGGCGGTTCGCTACGAGCAGTACTTC. The chain uses TRBV5-6 and TRBJ2-7; D unclear. The V end was cut by 0 bases, the J end by 3 bases, with 7 bases between. The CDR3 runs to 13 residues. Germline lookup yields CDR1 SGHDT and CDR2 YYEEEE.

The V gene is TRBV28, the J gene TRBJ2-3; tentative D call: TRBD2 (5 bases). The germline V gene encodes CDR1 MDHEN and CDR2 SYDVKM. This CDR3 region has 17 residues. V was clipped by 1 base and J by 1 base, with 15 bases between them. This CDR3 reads CASSLSPGIRGTDTQYF. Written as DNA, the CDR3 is TGTGCCAGCAGTTTATCTCCCGGGATTAGAGGCACAGATACGCAGTATTTT.

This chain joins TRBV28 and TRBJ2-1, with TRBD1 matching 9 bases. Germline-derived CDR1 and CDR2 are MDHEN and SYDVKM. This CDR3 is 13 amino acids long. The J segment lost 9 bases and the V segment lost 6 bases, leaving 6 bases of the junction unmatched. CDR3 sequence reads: CASSPGQGSEQFF. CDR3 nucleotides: TGTGCCAGCAGCCCGGGACAGGGTTCTGAGCAGTTCTTC.

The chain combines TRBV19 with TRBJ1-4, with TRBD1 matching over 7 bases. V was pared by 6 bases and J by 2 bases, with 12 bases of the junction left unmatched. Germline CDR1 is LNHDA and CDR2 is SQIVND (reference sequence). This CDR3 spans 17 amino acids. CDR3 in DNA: TGTGCCAGTAGAATGGGGCGGGAGGGGGCGACTAATGAAAAACTGTTTTTT. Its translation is CASRMGREGATNEKLFF.